This T cell receptor beta chain was found in a study of blood T cell repertoires in COVID-19. Study details: The United States, Italy and Spain were the sources of the acute and convalescent COVID-19 samples. Sources were T cells, B-cell-depleted T cells, or PBMCs; the material itself was cDNA or gDNA.

Germline trimming cut 5 bases from V and 4 bases from J; bases unmatched to any gene: 4. Germline loops: CDR1 SEHNR, CDR2 FQNEAQ (reference sequence). This CDR3 has 14 residues. Per the authors' pipeline: Reference gene primer amplification gave nucleated cell count estimates. Sequencing was performed with immunoSEQ multiplex PCR; in TCRdb, only in-frame clones are kept and a portion is missing. D and trimming were read from the DNA, whereas the V and J calls and clone size are those reported in that table. The sample has fewer than 350,000 clones; around 90% are singletons. V is TRBV7-9 and J is TRBJ1-3; the match to TRBD1 covers 8 bases. The sample comprised peripheral blood. The clonotype comes from a woman in her 30s with COVID-19, enrolled during active disease. Written as DNA, the CDR3 is TGTGCCAGCAGCCAGACAGGGGAAGGAAACACCATATATTTT. Residues: CASSQTGEGNTIYF.